This section outlines one TCR beta chain sequence together with its context. This clonotype appeared many times. The antigen this receptor binds is unknown. One base away there is no much larger clone; base qualities are not given. TCR beta CDR3 regions were amplified from RNA transcripts. The TCR CDR3 was subjected to a first round of RT-PCR using the HTBI primer set and the Qiagen OneStep RT-PCR kit. Libraries were constructed in a second round of multiplex PCR, after which size selection and purification were performed. Paired-end sequencing of the libraries was performed with 100 bp reads on an Illumina HiSeq2000. In the authors' own workflow: SOAPnuke was used to process the raw data, throwing out any read that contained adapters or uncalled bases, had a mean Phred below 15, or lacked an exact constant-primer or identifier match. COPE v1.2.5 was used to merge the high-quality paired reads, and each unique nucleotide sequence was defined as a clonotype. Clonotypes were aligned to IMGT TRBV, TRBD and TRBJ reference segments using MiTCR v1.1. Only V-J combinations with frequency above 0.0001, covering about 99% of repertoires, were analysed. A TCS score was defined as the ratio of F50 (clonal expansion) to E x V (chaos), with BLOSUM62-based TCRdist applied between CDR3 peptides within each V-J. Welch's t-statistics and random forest reduced just over 500 V-J features to some 14, which were used in a naive Bayes classifier (R e1071). The Morisita-Horn index was used to measure how similar the thyroid and blood repertoires were. The raw public reads went through TCRdb reprocessing: fastp at Q25, MiXCR clone calling, in-frame beta chains kept. CDR3 protein sequences are deduplicated, and each keeps its most common genes and DNA. None of the V and J calls come from the authors' own analysis; TCRdb made them. The sample table records 640,000 or so distinct CDR3 sequences; approximately 15% of these occur just once. Jointly, the top ten make up around 4.5% of the sample.

The cysteine opens and the phenylalanine closes a CDR3 of 15 amino acids. The DNA shown is the 45-base CDR3, in frame from base 1. At the junction V is shortened by 7 bases and J by 1 base; bases outside the gene matches: 6. As encoded in the germline V gene (reference sequence), CDR1 is MNHEY while CDR2 is SMNVEV. This specimen belongs to a study of T cells in Graves' hyperthyroidism and ophthalmopathy (dated by TCRdb to the late 2010s). Turning to the overall study: Peripheral blood samples were taken at initial diagnosis, before any treatment was given. A discovery cohort of roughly 100 patients, roughly 40 with Graves' ophthalmopathy and about 58 with stable Graves' hyperthyroidism, was used to find distinguishing TCR V-J signatures. The 75 to 100 discovery patients were randomly split 7:3 into training and test sets. In six Graves' hyperthyroidism patients, the study also compared T-cell repertoires from thyroid tissue with T-cell repertoires from blood. Following sampling, methimazole starting at 30 mg daily was given to hyperthyroidism patients, and high-dose intravenous methylprednisolone was given to ophthalmopathy patients. TCR Vbeta CDR3 sequencing of 120 to 150 peripheral blood samples (over 40 ophthalmopathy, over 70 hyperthyroidism and approximately 17 progressor patients) is reported in the paper. An independent validation cohort of around 19 hyperthyroidism patients and about 15 patients who later progressed to ophthalmopathy tested prospective prediction of ophthalmopathy. General findings and caveats noted by the study authors: Most expanded thyroid clonotypes (frequency above 0.001) were also found in blood, which suggests that blood repertoires may mirror thyroid immune responses. Sample size was not statistically predetermined, and investigators were not blinded to group allocation. In validation, the model predicted progression to ophthalmopathy with approximately 70% sensitivity and less than 80% specificity, a median of 6.5 months before onset. A model built on a 13 V-J signature distinguished ophthalmopathy from stable hyperthyroidism, reaching roughly 88% sensitivity and under 84% specificity in cross-validation and 80%/75% in testing.

In the ophthalmopathy patients, disease was moderately to severely active, with a Clinical Activity Score of 3 or more, a NOSPECS grade of 4 or more, and a duration of less than 3 months. The study excluded patients with uncontrolled infections, other autoimmune diseases, pregnancy or lactation. Diagnoses were based on clinical symptoms, serum thyroxine and TRAb, thyroid ultrasound and orbital computed tomography. Ficoll-Paque density gradient centrifugation was used to isolate PBMCs from approximately 11 ml of fresh peripheral blood. Total RNA was extracted with Trizol reagent, and quality was checked on an Agilent 2100 Bioanalyzer.

The V gene is TRBV27 and the J gene is TRBJ2-2; 7 central bases correspond to TRBD1. The sequence came from a woman aged 40 to 50 with Graves' ophthalmopathy. The sequenced sample was blood. The CDR3 protein sequence reads: CASNERTGNTGELFF. The nucleotide sequence reads as follows: TGTGCCAGCAATGAACGGACAGGGAACACCGGGGAGCTGTTTTTT.